This TCR beta chain was identified in a study of cytomegalovirus exposure and HLA in healthy donors. For the study at large: The roughly 100 million unique TCR beta sequences, from about 190 million T cells, were found by an earlier analysis.

This CDR3 is 15 amino acids long. CDR1 and CDR2 from the germline V gene are MNHEY and SMNVEV (reference sequence). The V and J ends lost 3 bases and 5 bases respectively, with 17 bases between them. With 60 Vbeta and 13 Jbeta primers, the PCR was carried out. Libraries were prepared by immunoSEQ multiplex PCR; TCRdb keeps only in-frame clonotypes and omits some of them. The sample records 150,000 to 200,000 clones, 65% to 80% being singletons. The chain combines TRBV27 with TRBJ2-7, with a possible D match to TRBD1 (6 bases). The clonotype originates from a male donor in good health and CMV-seronegative. Sequenced input: PBMCs. The CDR3 DNA reads as TGTGCCAGCAGTTTTCACAGGGCCCTCCTCGACGAGCAGTACTTC. Translated, it gives CASSFHRALLDEQYF.